What follows is one TCR beta chain and its context. The sample is drawn from a study of shared clonotypes between healthy human individuals. Deep-level assay runs were performed. Method: immunoSEQ multiplex PCR; TCRdb's copy keeps in-frame clones and lacks some. The sample lists around 560,000 clones, 95% occurring once. Naive CD8 cells, CD45RO-negative and positively selected for CCR7, excluded terminally differentiated effector memory CD45RA+ cells. The TCR sequence derives from a woman in her twenties or thirties in good health. Sequenced sample: naive CD8+ T cells sorted from blood.

Here the CDR3 reads CASSSYSGGEAFF. In DNA, the CDR3 is TGTGCCAGCAGTTCCTACTCCGGGGGCGAAGCTTTCTTT. The chain links TRBV6-6 to TRBJ1-1; D is perhaps TRBD1 (6 bases). V lost 4 bases to trimming and J lost 8 bases, with 14 bases between them. The CDR3 has 13 amino acids. Germline values: CDR1 MNHNY, CDR2 SVGAGI (reference sequence).